These 29 T cell receptor beta chains were sequenced from one sample in a study of shared clonotypes between healthy human individuals. Repertoires were generated with immunoSEQ multiplex PCR, while TCRdb's copy carries only in-frame clones and drops some. The sample has more than 2 million clones, over 85% seen once; the top ten hold roughly 1.7%. CD45RO negativity and positive selection for CCR7 defined naive CD8 cells, a population that excluded terminally differentiated effector memory CD45RA+ cells. Material: naive CD8+ T cells from PBMCs. These receptors all stem from a young man in good health. Some clones in this sample may be carry-over from other donors' samples.

This clone was observed a single time. The V call is TRBV19, the J call TRBJ2-5; no reliable D call. Germline V gene data show CDR1 as LNHDA and CDR2 as SQIVND (reference sequence). The CDR3 covers 14 residues. V shed 2 bases and J shed 5 bases, with 12 bases lying between them. Here the CDR3 DNA reads TGTGCCAGTAGTATACCGGGCGTCCGGGAGACCCAGTACTTC. Protein sequence: CASSIPGVRETQYF.

The V call is TRBV27, the J call TRBJ2-3, with 11 bases lining up with TRBD2. This CDR3 has 16 residues. CDR1 MNHEY and CDR2 SMNVEV come from the germline V gene (reference sequence). V was clipped by 5 bases and J by 4 bases; unmatched bases: 8. The CDR3 nucleotides read TGTGCCAGCAGTCCACTCGGACTAGCGGGTGCAGATACGCAGTATTTT. Residues: CASSPLGLAGADTQYF.

The chain is built from TRBV10-3 and TRBJ1-2; D possibly corresponds to TRBD1 (5 bases). Germline assignment: CDR1 ENHRY and CDR2 SYGVKD. V was shortened by 3 bases and J by 7 bases, with 9 bases between the two germline ends. CDR3 length: 12 residues. As DNA, the CDR3 is TGTGCCATCAGTGATGGGGGGATTGGCTACACCTTC. The encoded protein is CAISDGGIGYTF.

This clone occurred once. The chain joins TRBV7-8 to TRBJ1-2, with D unresolved. V was cut by 2 bases and J by 8 bases, with 18 bases left in between. The germline gives CDR1 SGHVS, CDR2 FQNEAQ. This CDR3 region has 15 residues. Here the CDR3 DNA reads TGTGCCAGCAGCTTAAACCCCTGGGCAAAGGGCGGCTACACCTTC. Translating it yields CASSLNPWAKGGYTF.

In its sample, this clone was seen once. This rearrangement joins TRBV28 to TRBJ1-1; the D gene is possibly TRBD1 (5 bases). The CDR3 length is 15 residues. Germline V CDR1 and CDR2: MDHEN, SYDVKM. With 3 bases removed from V and 0 bases from J, the gap between germline ends came to 11 bases. The CDR3 nucleotides are TGTGCCAGCAGTTTTCCGAGACAGTTGAACACTGAAGCTTTCTTT. This gives the protein CASSFPRQLNTEAFF. The full variable domain, in which reference TRBV28 and TRBJ1-1 provide the parts outside the CDR3, is DVKVTQSSRYLVKRTGEKVFLECVQDMDHENMFWYRQDPGLGLRLIYFSYDVKMKEKGDIPEGYSVSREKKERFSLILESASTNQTSMYLCASSFPRQLNTEAFFGQGTRLTVV.

This chain links TRBV10-2 with TRBJ2-7, with 10 bases aligning to TRBD1. The germline CDR1 and CDR2 sequences are WSHSY and SAAADI. After removal of 3 bases from V and 2 bases from J, the junction contained 13 bases not matched to a gene. CDR3 length: 18 residues. In nucleotides, the CDR3 is TGCGCCAGCAGTGACCCCTATCCTAGGACAGGGGGGCCCTACGAGCAGTACTTC. This codes for CASSDPYPRTGGPYEQYF.

The chain uses TRBV10-3 and TRBJ2-7; D is ambiguous. The germline V gene has CDR1 ENHRY and CDR2 SYGVKD. The length of the CDR3 is 13 residues. V shed 5 bases and J shed 0 bases, with 8 bases lying between them. CDR3 bases: TGTGCCATCAGTAGCGCGAGCTCCTACGAGCAGTACTTC. Its translation: CAISSASSYEQYF.

This sequence joins TRBV25-1 and TRBJ2-5; TRBD2 matches at 7 bases. Matching the DNA end better, TRBJ2-7 makes the J call doubtful. The V gene's germline CDR1 is MGHDK and CDR2 SYGVNS. The CDR3 loop spans 16 amino acids. The CDR3 region is CASSEYAGGSTYEQYF. The CDR3 coding sequence is TGTGCCAGCAGTGAATATGCGGGCGGGAGTACCTACGAGCAGTACTTC.

The CDR3: CASRSEGNTIYF. In DNA form, the CDR3 reads TGTGCCAGCAGGTCTGAAGGAAACACCATATATTTT. The chain couples TRBV27 to TRBJ1-3, with D unresolved. V was clipped by 6 bases and J by 4 bases, with 7 bases between them. The germline V gene encodes CDR1 MNHEY and CDR2 SMNVEV (reference sequence). The CDR3 sequence is 12 residues long.

J is TRBJ1-3 and V is TRBV27; tentative D call: TRBD1 (6 bases). Per germline, CDR1 MNHEY and CDR2 SMNVEV (reference sequence). Trimming removed 3 bases at V and 4 bases at J, with 13 bases between. CDR3 length: 15 amino acids. The CDR3 here is CASSLDGGFGNTIYF. DNA of the CDR3: TGTGCCAGCAGTTTGGATGGGGGCTTCGGAAACACCATATATTTT.

The chain couples TRBV2 to TRBJ2-7; 9 nucleotides agree with TRBD2. Looked up from germline, CDR1 is SNHLY and CDR2 is FYNNEI. CDR3 length: 19 amino acids. The V segment lost 7 bases and the J segment 3 bases; nucleotides outside the gene matches: 22. The CDR3 loop reads CASKGQPKLLAGANYEQYF. CDR3 DNA sequence: TGTGCCAGCAAAGGACAGCCTAAACTGTTAGCGGGAGCGAACTACGAGCAGTACTTC.

The chain combines TRBV28 with TRBJ2-7; D ambiguous. CDR1 is MDHEN and CDR2 is SYDVKM in the germline V gene. The CDR3 sequence is 14 residues long. V was shortened by 5 bases and J by 5 bases, with 16 bases between the two germline ends. CDR3 sequence reads: CASSPSGEGHEQYF. The CDR3 nucleotides read TGTGCCAGCAGTCCCTCTGGAGAAGGGCACGAGCAGTACTTC. The full variable domain, in which reference TRBV28 and TRBJ2-7 provide the parts outside the CDR3, is DVKVTQSSRYLVKRTGEKVFLECVQDMDHENMFWYRQDPGLGLRLIYFSYDVKMKEKGDIPEGYSVSREKKERFSLILESASTNQTSMYLCASSPSGEGHEQYFGPGTRLTVT.

This chain joins TRBV28 and TRBJ2-5, with D perhaps matching TRBD2 (6 bases). Germline lookup yields CDR1 MDHEN and CDR2 SYDVKM. The CDR3 loop spans 15 amino acids. Trimming stripped 3 bases from V and 3 bases from J, with 14 bases between. The CDR3 region has the DNA TGTGCCAGCAGTTTTGGGGAGGCCAGCGAAGAGACCCAGTACTTC. Translation: CASSFGEASEETQYF.

The chain recombines TRBV19 with TRBJ2-2, with TRBD1 matching over 7 bases. Per germline, CDR1 LNHDA and CDR2 SQIVND (reference sequence). Losses at the gene ends were 3 bases for V and 0 bases for J; bases not matched to a gene: 7. The CDR3 runs 17 residues. CDR3 sequence: CASSIFDRESNTGELFF. The CDR3 DNA follows: TGTGCCAGTAGTATTTTTGACAGGGAGTCGAACACCGGGGAGCTGTTTTTT.

The V and J genes are TRBV13 and TRBJ2-7, with D possibly matching TRBD2 (5 bases). CDR1 and CDR2 from the germline V gene are PRHDT and FYEKMQ (reference sequence). This CDR3 spans 13 amino acids. Trimming removed 7 bases from V and 1 base from J, with 11 bases in between. The CDR3: CASTEGSSYEQYF. The CDR3 nucleotides read TGTGCCAGCACTGAGGGAAGTTCCTACGAGCAGTACTTC.

The V and J genes are TRBV7-9 and TRBJ1-2; D not resolved. The V and J ends lost 5 bases and 3 bases respectively, with 7 bases between them. Germline V gene sequence: CDR1 SEHNR, CDR2 FQNEAQ (reference sequence). CDR3 size: 12 residues. CDR3 residues: CASSQDYYGYTF. CDR3 DNA sequence: TGTGCCAGCAGCCAGGACTACTATGGCTACACCTTC.

This clone was detected once. The J gene is TRBJ2-3, the V gene TRBV25-1; possible D gene TRBD1, 6 bases. Trimming removed 6 bases at V and 4 bases at J, with 11 bases between. CDR1 and CDR2 from the germline V gene are MGHDK and SYGVNS. The CDR3 loop spans 13 amino acids. This CDR3 reads CASRQGPPDTQYF. CDR3 in DNA: TGTGCCAGCAGGCAGGGGCCCCCAGATACGCAGTATTTT.

The V and J genes are TRBV6-5 and TRBJ2-1; perhaps TRBD1 as D (5 bases). Germline assignment: CDR1 MNHEY and CDR2 SVGAGI. With 2 bases removed from V and 8 bases from J, the gap between germline ends came to 13 bases. The CDR3 length is 14 residues. The CDR3 loop is CASSYRVWGDEQFF. In DNA, the CDR3 is TGTGCCAGCAGTTACAGGGTGTGGGGCGATGAGCAGTTCTTC.

As for this clone: This specimen includes other DNA sequences encoding the same CDR3. The genes are TRBV7-9 and TRBJ2-7; D is unclear. CDR1 is SEHNR, CDR2 FQNEAQ, per germline (reference sequence). The CDR3 has 12 amino acids. Trimming took 0 bases from V and 4 from J, leaving 4 bases between them. The CDR3 DNA reads TGTGCCAGCAGCTTAGCGGTTTACGAGCAGTACTTC. Its translation is CASSLAVYEQYF.

V gene TRBV4-1 combines with J gene TRBJ2-7; D might be TRBD1 or TRBD2, each matching 6 bases. The CDR3 loop spans 14 amino acids. Germline CDR1 MGHRA, CDR2 YSYEKL. The V gene lost 1 base and the J gene lost 3 bases, with 10 bases spanning the gap. The CDR3 reads CASSQVGGLYEQYF. The CDR3 coding sequence is TGCGCCAGCAGCCAAGTAGGGGGGCTCTACGAGCAGTACTTC.

The chain recombines TRBV27 with TRBJ1-1; D might be TRBD1 (5 bases). Germline CDR1 MNHEY, CDR2 SMNVEV (reference sequence). Trimming took off 6 bases at V and 1 base at J, with 12 bases between the two ends. CDR3 length: 14 amino acids. The CDR3 sequence is CASRSMGPNTEAFF. The DNA of the CDR3 is TGTGCCAGCAGGTCCATGGGGCCGAACACTGAAGCTTTCTTT.

The chain employs TRBV6-5 and TRBJ2-7, with TRBD1 matching over 8 bases. Trimming took 0 bases from V and 6 from J; bases not matched to a gene: 7. The CDR3 runs to 15 residues. Germline V gene sequence: CDR1 MNHEY, CDR2 SVGAGI. CDR3 in DNA: TGTGCCAGCAGTTACTCTACAGGGGGTTCCGGCGAGCAGTACTTC. The encoded protein is CASSYSTGGSGEQYF.

CDR3 in DNA: TGTGCCAGCAGTTATATACCGCCAGGGGACCAGCCCCAGCATTTT. The encoded protein is CASSYIPPGDQPQHF. The chain links TRBV6-5 to TRBJ1-5; tentative D call: TRBD1 (6 bases). The CDR3 has 15 amino acids. V was trimmed by 3 bases and J by 7 bases, leaving 16 bases between them. Germline CDR1 is MNHEY and CDR2 is SVGAGI.

V usage is TRBV9 and J usage is TRBJ1-5; D is unclear. The CDR3 totals 15 residues. The germline V and J ends were trimmed by 0 bases and 9 bases, with 16 bases remaining between them. Looked up from germline, CDR1 is SGDLS and CDR2 is YYNGEE. CDR3 in DNA: TGTGCCAGCAGCGTAGGGGTGTCCCTGCTTTCGCCCCAGCATTTT. Protein: CASSVGVSLLSPQHF.

As to this clone: Other DNA sequences within the sample encode an identical CDR3. V usage is TRBV2 and J usage is TRBJ2-1; D is possibly TRBD2 (5 bases). V lost 4 bases and J 0 bases, leaving 10 bases between the germline ends. This CDR3 region has 15 residues. Germline V CDR1 and CDR2: SNHLY, FYNNEI. The CDR3 protein is CASSGSGSSYNEQFF. CDR3 DNA sequence: TGTGCCAGCAGTGGGAGCGGAAGCTCCTACAATGAGCAGTTCTTC.

V and J are TRBV15 and TRBJ1-3; no reliable D call. V lost 6 bases, J lost 4 bases, and 10 bases lay in between. The germline CDR1 and CDR2 sequences are LNHNV and YYDKDF (reference sequence). This CDR3 contains 13 residues. CDR3 loop: CATSPDGGNTIYF. In DNA form, the CDR3 reads TGTGCCACCAGTCCAGACGGAGGAAACACCATATATTTT.

In the case of this clone: This sample includes further DNA sequences coding for the same CDR3. V and J are TRBV27 and TRBJ2-7; D perhaps matches TRBD1 (6 bases). This CDR3 region has 15 residues. Germline V gives CDR1 MNHEY, CDR2 SMNVEV (reference sequence). V was pared by 0 bases and J by 2 bases, with 11 bases between. For the CDR3, the DNA is TGTGCCAGCAGTTTATCCGGCAGGGGTCCCTACGAGCAGTACTTC. Translating it yields CASSLSGRGPYEQYF.

This chain connects TRBV27 to TRBJ2-3; D perhaps matches TRBD1 (6 bases). Germline CDR1 and CDR2: MNHEY and SMNVEV (reference sequence). Trimming took 6 bases from V and 0 from J, leaving 19 bases between them. The CDR3 has 17 residues. CDR3 DNA sequence: TGTGCCAGCAGCCGTTATGTGACAGGATCTAGCACAGATACGCAGTATTTT. This translates into CASSRYVTGSSTDTQYF.

The J gene is TRBJ1-1, the V gene TRBV27; D might be TRBD1 (6 bases). Germline V gene sequence: CDR1 MNHEY, CDR2 SMNVEV (reference sequence). Between the trimmed V and J ends, which lost 4 bases and 0 bases, there was a span of 12 bases. The CDR3 covers 15 residues. The CDR3 spells CASSSTGRMNTEAFF. DNA for the CDR3: TGTGCCAGCAGTTCGACAGGCCGGATGAACACTGAAGCTTTCTTT.